The entry below gives a single T cell receptor beta chain sequence along with its context. This entry comes from a study of T-cell memory formation after mild COVID-19. At the level of the study: TCR clusters were mostly confined to one donor each.

Germline V gene data show CDR1 as MNHEY and CDR2 as SVGAGI. The CDR3 sequence is 17 residues long. The ends lost 8 bases at V and 2 bases at J; junction bases unmatched: 14. Sample barcodes and UMIs were carried by the TCR alpha and TCR beta cDNA libraries that 5'RACE generated with constant-segment primers. TCRdb called the 5' RACE reads again in MiXCR, with one record for every CDR3 protein. The sample shows about 13,000 distinct CDR3 sequences, 16% of them seen only once. Sample: PBMCs or a T cell subset sorted from them (not recorded which). The rearrangement uses TRBV6-5 and TRBJ1-2; 10 bases match TRBD1. The clonotype was recovered from a man younger than 35 who had mild COVID-19 (a few samples of this study predate the infection). Cell type and time point are not known. CDR3 nucleotides: TGTGCCAGCGGATTTAGACAGGGGGCTATGGGGAACTATGGCTACACCTTC. As protein: CASGFRQGAMGNYGYTF.